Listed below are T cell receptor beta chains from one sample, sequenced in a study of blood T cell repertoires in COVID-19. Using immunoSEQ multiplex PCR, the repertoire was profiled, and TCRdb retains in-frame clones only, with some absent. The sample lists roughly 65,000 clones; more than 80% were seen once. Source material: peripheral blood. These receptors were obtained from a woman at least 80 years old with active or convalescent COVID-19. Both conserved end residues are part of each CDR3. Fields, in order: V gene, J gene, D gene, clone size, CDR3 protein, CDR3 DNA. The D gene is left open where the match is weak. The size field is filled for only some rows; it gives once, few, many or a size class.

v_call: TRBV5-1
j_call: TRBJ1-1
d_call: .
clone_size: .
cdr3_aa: CASSLGHTNTEAFF
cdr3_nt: TGCGCCAGCAGCTTGGGACACACGAACACTGAAGCTTTCTTT

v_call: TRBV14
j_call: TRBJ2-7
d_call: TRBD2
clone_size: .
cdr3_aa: CASSQEAGGLYEQYF
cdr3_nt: TGTGCCAGCAGCCAAGAGGCGGGGGGTCTATACGAGCAGTACTTC

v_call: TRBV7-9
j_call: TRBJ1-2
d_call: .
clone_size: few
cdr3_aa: CASSFLENLHGYTF
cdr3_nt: TGTGCCAGCAGCTTTCTAGAGAACCTCCATGGCTACACCTTC

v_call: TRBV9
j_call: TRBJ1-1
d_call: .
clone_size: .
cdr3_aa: CASSVGQGSEAFF
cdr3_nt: TGTGCCAGCAGCGTAGGGCAGGGGTCTGAAGCTTTCTTT

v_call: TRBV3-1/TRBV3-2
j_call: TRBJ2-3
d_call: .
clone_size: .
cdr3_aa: CASSHGNGGSTDTQYF
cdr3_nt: TGTGCCAGCAGCCATGGCAACGGGGGAAGCACAGATACGCAGTATTTT

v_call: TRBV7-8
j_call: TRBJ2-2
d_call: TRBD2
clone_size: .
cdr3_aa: CASSLRTSGGIGNTGELFF
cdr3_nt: TGTGCCAGCAGCCTACGGACTAGCGGGGGGATCGGGAACACCGGGGAGCTGTTTTTT

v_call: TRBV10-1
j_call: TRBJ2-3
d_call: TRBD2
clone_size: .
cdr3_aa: CASSEASGHTDTQYF
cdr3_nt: TGCGCCAGCAGTGAGGCTAGCGGGCACACAGATACGCAGTATTTT

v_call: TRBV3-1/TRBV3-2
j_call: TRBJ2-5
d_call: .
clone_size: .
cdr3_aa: CASSQGAQSSRTQYF
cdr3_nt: TGTGCCAGCAGCCAAGGGGCACAAAGCAGCAGGACCCAGTACTTC

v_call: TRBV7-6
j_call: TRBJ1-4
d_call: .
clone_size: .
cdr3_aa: CASSLEQAPFNEKLFF
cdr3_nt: TGTGCCAGCAGCTTAGAACAGGCCCCCTTTAATGAAAAACTGTTTTTT

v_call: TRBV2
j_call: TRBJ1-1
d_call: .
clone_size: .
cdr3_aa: CASSEALLLGGRAAFF
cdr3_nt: TGTGCCAGCAGTGAAGCGCTTTTATTGGGTGGGAGAGCGGCTTTCTTT

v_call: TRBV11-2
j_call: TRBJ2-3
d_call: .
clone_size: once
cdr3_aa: CASSLAGSTDTQYF
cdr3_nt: TGTGCCAGCAGCTTAGCGGGATCCACAGATACGCAGTATTTT

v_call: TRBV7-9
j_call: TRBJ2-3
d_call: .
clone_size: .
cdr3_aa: CASSLTNREGTQYF
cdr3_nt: TGTGCCAGCAGCTTAACGAACAGGGAGGGTACGCAGTATTTT

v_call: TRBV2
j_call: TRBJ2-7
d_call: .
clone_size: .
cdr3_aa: CASSRQQGSYEQYF
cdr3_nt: TGTGCCAGCAGTCGACAACAGGGATCCTACGAGCAGTACTTC

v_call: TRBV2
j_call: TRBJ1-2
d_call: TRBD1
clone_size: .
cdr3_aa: CASRPGQGAGGYTF
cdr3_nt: TGTGCCAGCAGGCCGGGACAGGGGGCAGGAGGCTACACCTTC

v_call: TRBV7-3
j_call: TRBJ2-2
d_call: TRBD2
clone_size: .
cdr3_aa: CASSLMRGGPSTGELFF
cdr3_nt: TGTGCCAGCAGCTTAATGCGGGGGGGCCCCAGCACCGGGGAGCTGTTTTTT

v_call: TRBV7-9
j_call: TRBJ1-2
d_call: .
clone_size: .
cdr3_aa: CASSLATNGYTF
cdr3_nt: TGTGCCAGCAGCTTAGCTACAAATGGCTACACCTTC

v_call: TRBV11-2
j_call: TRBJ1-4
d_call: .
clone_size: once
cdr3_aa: CASSRGYNNEKLFF
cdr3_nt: TGTGCCAGCAGCCGGGGGTATAATAATGAAAAACTGTTTTTT

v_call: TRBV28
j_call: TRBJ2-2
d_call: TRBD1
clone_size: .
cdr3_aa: CASRDLGGYTGELFF
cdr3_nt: TGTGCCAGCAGAGACTTAGGGGGCTACACCGGGGAGCTGTTTTTT

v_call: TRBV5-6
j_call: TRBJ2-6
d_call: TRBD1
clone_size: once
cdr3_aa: CASTGQGLGANVLTF
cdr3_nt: TGTGCGTCTACTGGACAGGGACTTGGGGCCAACGTCCTGACTTTC

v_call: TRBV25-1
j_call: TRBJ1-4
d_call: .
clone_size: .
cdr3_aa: CASSENRDNEKLFF
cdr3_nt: TGTGCCAGCAGTGAAAACAGGGACAATGAAAAACTGTTTTTT

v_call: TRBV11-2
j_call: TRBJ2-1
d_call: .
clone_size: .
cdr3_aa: CASSLEVDGGGEQFF
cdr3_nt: TGTGCCAGCAGCTTAGAGGTGGACGGGGGTGGGGAGCAGTTCTTC

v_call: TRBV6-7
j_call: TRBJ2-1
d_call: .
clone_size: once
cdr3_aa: CASITDCLYNEQFF
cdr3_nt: TGTGCCAGCATCACGGACTGTCTCTACAATGAGCAGTTCTTC

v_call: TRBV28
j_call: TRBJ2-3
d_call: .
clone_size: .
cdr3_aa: CASSLLYRNPTDTQYF
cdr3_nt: TGTGCCAGCAGTTTGTTATACAGGAACCCCACAGATACGCAGTATTTT

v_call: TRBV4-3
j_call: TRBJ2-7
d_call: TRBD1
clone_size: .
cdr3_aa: CASSQMDRGYEQYF
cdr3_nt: TGCGCCAGCAGCCAGATGGACAGGGGATACGAGCAGTACTTC